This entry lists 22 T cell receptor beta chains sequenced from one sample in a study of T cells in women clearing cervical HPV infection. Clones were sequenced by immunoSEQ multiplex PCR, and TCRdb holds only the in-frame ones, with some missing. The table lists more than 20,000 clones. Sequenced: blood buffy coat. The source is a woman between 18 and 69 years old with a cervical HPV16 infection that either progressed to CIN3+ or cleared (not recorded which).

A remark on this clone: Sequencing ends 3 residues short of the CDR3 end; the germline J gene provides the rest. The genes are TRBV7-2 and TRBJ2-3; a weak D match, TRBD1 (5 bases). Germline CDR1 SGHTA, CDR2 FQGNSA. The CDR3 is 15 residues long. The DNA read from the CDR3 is TGTGCCAGCAGCTTTAAATATGGGGCGCAAGAGACG. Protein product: CASSFKYGAQET. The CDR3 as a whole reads CASSFKYGAQETQYF.

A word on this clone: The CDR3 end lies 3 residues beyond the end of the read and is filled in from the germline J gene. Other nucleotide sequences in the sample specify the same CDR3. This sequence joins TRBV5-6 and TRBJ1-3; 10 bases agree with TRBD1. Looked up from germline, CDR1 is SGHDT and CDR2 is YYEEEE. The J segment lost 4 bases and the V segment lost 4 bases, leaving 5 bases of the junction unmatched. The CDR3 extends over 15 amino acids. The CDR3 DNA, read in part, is TGTGCCAGCAGCGGGACAGGGGCGTTCGGAAACACC. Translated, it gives CASSGTGAFGNT. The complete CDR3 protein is CASSGTGAFGNTIYF.

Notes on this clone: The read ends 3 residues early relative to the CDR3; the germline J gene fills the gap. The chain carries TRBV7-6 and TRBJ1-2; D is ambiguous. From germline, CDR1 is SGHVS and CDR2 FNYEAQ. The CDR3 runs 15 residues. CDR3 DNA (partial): TGTGCCAGCAGCTTAAGCCAACTCAGCACAGATACC. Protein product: CASSLSQLSTDT. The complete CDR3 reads CASSLSQLSTDTYTF.

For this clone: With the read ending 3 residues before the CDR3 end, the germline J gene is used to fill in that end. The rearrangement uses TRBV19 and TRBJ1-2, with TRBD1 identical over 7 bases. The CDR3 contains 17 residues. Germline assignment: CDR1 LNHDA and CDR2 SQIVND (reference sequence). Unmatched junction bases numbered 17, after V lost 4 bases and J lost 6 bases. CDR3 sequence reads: CASSTPGQDYRVHGYTF. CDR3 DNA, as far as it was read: TGTGCCAGTAGTACCCCTGGACAGGACTATCGGGTACATGGC.

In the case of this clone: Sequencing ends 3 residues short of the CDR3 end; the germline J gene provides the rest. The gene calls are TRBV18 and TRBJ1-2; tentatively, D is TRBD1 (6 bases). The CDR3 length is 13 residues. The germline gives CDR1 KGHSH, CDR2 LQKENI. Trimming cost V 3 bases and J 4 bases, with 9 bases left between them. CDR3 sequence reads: CASSPDRSYGYTF. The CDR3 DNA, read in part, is TGTGCCAGCTCACCTGACAGGTCCTATGGC. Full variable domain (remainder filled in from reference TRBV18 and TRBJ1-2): NAGVMQNPRHLVRRRGQEARLRCSPMKGHSHVYWYRQLPEEGLKFMVYLQKENIIDESGMPKERFSAEFPKEGPSILRIQQVVRGDSAAYFCASSPDRSYGYTFGSGTRLTVV.

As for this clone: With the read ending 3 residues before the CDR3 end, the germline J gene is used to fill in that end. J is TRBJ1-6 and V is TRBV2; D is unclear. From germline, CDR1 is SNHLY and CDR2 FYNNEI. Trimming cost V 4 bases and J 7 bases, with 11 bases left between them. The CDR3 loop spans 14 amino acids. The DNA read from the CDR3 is TGTGCCAGCAGTGTCCCCTTAACAAATTCACCC. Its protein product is CASSVPLTNSP. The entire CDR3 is CASSVPLTNSPLHF.

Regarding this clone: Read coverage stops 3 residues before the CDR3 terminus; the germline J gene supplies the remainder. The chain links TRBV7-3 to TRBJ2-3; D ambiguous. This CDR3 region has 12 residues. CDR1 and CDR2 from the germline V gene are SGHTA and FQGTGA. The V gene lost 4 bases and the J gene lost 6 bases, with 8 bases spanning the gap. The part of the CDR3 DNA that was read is TGTGCCAGCAGCTCAGTCGGGGATACG. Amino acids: CASSSVGDT. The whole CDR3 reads CASSSVGDTQYF.

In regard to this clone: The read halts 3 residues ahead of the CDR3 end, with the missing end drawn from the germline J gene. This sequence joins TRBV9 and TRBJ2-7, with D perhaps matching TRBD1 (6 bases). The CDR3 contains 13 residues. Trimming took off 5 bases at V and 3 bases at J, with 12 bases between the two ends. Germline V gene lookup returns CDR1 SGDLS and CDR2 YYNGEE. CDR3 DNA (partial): TGTGCCAGCAGTCGGGACACCAACTACGAG. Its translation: CASSRDTNYE. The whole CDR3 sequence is CASSRDTNYEQYF.

CDR3 loop: CASSPKSSGGLYNDYTF. CDR3 DNA, as far as it was read: TGTGCCAGCTCACCAAAGTCTAGCGGGGGGTTGTACAATGAC. V is TRBV18 and J is TRBJ1-2, with a possible D match to TRBD1 (5 bases). The read ends 3 residues shy of where the CDR3 ends; the end is completed using the germline J gene. Germline V lookup: CDR1 KGHSH, CDR2 LQKENI. The CDR3 runs 17 residues.

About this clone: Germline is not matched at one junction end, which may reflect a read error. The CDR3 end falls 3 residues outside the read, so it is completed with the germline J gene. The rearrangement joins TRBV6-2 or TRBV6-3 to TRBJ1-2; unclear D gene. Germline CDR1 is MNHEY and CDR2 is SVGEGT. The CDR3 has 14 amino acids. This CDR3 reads CASTYEAIYYCYTF. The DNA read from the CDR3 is TGTGCCAGCACTTACGAGGCAATTTACTATTGC.

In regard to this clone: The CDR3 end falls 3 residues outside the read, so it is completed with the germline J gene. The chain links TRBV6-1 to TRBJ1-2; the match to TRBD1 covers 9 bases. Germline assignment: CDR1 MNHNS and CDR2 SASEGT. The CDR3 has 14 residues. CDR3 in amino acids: CASSETGGLGIYTF. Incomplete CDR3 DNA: TGTGCCAGCAGTGAAACAGGGGGCTTAGGCATC.

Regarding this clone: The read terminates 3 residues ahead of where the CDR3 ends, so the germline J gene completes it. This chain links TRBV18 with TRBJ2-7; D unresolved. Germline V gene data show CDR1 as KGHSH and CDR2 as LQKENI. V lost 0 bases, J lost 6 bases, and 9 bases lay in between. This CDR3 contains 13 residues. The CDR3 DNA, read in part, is TGTGCCAGCTCACCACCGATCAGGAGCGAG. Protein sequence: CASSPPIRSE. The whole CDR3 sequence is CASSPPIRSEQYF. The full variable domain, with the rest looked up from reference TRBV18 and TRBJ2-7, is NAGVMQNPRHLVRRRGQEARLRCSPMKGHSHVYWYRQLPEEGLKFMVYLQKENIIDESGMPKERFSAEFPKEGPSILRIQQVVRGDSAAYFCASSPPIRSEQYFGPGTRLTVT.

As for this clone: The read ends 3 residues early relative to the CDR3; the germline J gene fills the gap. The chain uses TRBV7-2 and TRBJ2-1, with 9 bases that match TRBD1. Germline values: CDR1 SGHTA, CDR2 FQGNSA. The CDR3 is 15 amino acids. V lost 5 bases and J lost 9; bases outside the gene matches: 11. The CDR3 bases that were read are TGTGCCAGCAGCCGAACAGGGGGCTCTAATAGTGAG. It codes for CASSRTGGSNSE. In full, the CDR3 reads CASSRTGGSNSEQFF. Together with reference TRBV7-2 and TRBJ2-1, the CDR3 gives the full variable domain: GAGVSQSPSNKVTEKGKDVELRCDPISGHTALYWYRQSLGQGLEFLIYFQGNSAPDKSGLPSDRFSAERTGGSVSTLTIQRTQQEDSAVYLCASSRTGGSNSEQFFGPGTRLTVL.

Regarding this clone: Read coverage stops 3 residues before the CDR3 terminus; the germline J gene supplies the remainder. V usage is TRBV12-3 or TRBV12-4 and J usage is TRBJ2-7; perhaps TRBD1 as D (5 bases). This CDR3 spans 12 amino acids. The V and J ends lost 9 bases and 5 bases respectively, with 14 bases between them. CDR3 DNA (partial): TGTGCCAGTCCGCATGGGGCCCACGAG. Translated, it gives CASPHGAHE. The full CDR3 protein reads CASPHGAHEQYF.

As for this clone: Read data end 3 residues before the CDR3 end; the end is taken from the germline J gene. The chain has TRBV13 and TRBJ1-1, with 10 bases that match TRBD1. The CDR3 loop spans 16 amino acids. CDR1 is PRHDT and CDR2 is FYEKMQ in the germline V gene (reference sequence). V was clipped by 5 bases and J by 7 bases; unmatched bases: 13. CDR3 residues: CASSPRQGAVGLEAFF. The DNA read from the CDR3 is TGTGCCAGCAGCCCCCGACAGGGGGCGGTGGGCCTTGAA.

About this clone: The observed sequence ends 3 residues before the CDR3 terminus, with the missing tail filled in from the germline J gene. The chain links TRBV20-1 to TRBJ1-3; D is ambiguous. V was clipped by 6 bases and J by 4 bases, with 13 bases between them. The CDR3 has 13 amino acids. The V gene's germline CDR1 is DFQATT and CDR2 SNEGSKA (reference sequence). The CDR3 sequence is CSASEQIGNTIYF. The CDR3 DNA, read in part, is TGCAGTGCCTCGGAACAGATAGGAAACACC.

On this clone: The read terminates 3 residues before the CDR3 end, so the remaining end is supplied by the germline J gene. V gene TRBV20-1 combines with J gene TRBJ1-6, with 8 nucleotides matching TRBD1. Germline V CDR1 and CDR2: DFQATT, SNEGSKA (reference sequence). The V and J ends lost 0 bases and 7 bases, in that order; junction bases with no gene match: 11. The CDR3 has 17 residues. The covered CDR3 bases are TGCAGTGCTAGAGATTTGGGGCAGGGGGCAGGCAATTCACCC. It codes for CSARDLGQGAGNSP. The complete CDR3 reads CSARDLGQGAGNSPLHF.

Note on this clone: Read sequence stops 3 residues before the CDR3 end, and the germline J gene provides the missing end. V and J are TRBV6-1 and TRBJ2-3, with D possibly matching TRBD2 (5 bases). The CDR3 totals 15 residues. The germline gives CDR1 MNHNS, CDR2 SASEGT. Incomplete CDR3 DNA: TGTGCCAGCAGTGACGACGGACGGTTGCGCGGGACG. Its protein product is CASSDDGRLRGT. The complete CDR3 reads CASSDDGRLRGTQYF.

CDR3 DNA, as far as it was read: TGTGCCACCACGCCCCTGAGGGGCGGCACAGATACG. This encodes CATTPLRGGTDT. In full, the CDR3 is CATTPLRGGTDTQYF. This chain uses TRBV6-2 or TRBV6-3 with TRBJ2-3; tentatively, D is TRBD1 or TRBD2 (5 bases each). The read terminates 3 residues ahead of where the CDR3 ends, so the germline J gene completes it. This CDR3 is built from 15 residues. V was pared by 10 bases and J by 1 base, with 18 bases between. Germline V gene lookup returns CDR1 MNHEY and CDR2 SVGEGT.

The CDR3 DNA, read in part, is TGTGCCAGTAGTATCTCCCACGATGGGGCAGGTATCTTCCCAGATACG. Its protein is CASSISHDGAGIFPDT. The entire CDR3 is CASSISHDGAGIFPDTQYF. The V gene is TRBV19, the J gene TRBJ2-3; D is possibly TRBD1 (5 bases). Read data end 3 residues before the CDR3 end; the end is taken from the germline J gene. This CDR3 spans 19 amino acids. Trimming left V 3 bases short and J 4 bases short, with 26 bases between. Germline-derived CDR1 and CDR2 are LNHDA and SQIVND (reference sequence).

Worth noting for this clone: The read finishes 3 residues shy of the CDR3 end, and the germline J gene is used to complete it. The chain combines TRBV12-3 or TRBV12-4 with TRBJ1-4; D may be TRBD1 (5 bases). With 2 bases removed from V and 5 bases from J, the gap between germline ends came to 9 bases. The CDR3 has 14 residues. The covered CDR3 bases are TGTGCCAGCAGTTTATCCGGGGGAAATGAAAAA. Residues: CASSLSGGNEK. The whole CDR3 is CASSLSGGNEKLFF.

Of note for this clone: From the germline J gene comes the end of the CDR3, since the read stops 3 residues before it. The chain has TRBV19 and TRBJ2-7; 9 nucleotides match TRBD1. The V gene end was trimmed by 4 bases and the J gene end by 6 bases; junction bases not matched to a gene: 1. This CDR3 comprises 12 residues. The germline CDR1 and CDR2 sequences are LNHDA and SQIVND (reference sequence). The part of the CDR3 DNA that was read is TGTGCCAGTAGTACGACAGGGGGCGAG. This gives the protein CASSTTGGE. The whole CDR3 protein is CASSTTGGEQYF. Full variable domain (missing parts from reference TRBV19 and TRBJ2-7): DGGITQSPKYLFRKEGQNVTLSCEQNLNHDAMYWYRQDPGQGLRLIYYSQIVNDFQKGDIAEGYSVSREKKESFPLTVTSAQKNPTAFYLCASSTTGGEQYFGPGTRLTVT.